One T cell receptor (beta chain) is described in this entry. Its antigen target is currently unknown. Per-base qualities were not stored, and no clone one base away is much larger. The data are from a study of cytomegalovirus exposure and HLA in healthy donors (dated by TCRdb to about 2017). Some background on the complete study: An earlier analysis of approximately 600 of the donors reported about 250 Gb of sequence data and some 120 million unique TCR beta sequences from roughly 200 million T cells. Approximately 300 gigabases of sequencing data and roughly 81 million unique TCR sequences made up an early release that covered several hundred HLA-typed donors. The genetic ancestry cluster associated with self-reported Caucasian donors included around four fifths of the roughly 410 genotyped donors. The study aimed to test whether signatures of past pathogen exposure could be identified by cataloging public T cell receptors. The study used immunosequencing to profile the T cell repertoires of 666 subjects and linked those repertoires to cytomegalovirus serostatus. In addition to the first cohort of several hundred subjects, a separate validation cohort of 120 different subjects was used. High-throughput TCR immunosequencing, statistical association of individual TCRs with disease status, and machine learning were combined to predict cytomegalovirus infection status. To study patterns of TCR occurrence, a later analysis re-analyzed previously published TCR beta repertoires from around 700 donors and added high-resolution HLA genotyping. Rather than drawing on any new phenotypic data, the later analysis identified candidate immune exposures from TCR beta sequences and the way those sequences occurred across donors. To decide whether each TCR beta V gene segment behaved as functional or pseudogenic, an earlier analysis of some 570 of the donors relied on high-throughput TCR beta sequencing. Donor age, sex, ethnicity and CMV serostatus were collected together with the repertoire data. Genome-wide SNP genotypes for about three fifths of the roughly 670 donors were used in a later genetic analysis, which treated that subset as a discovery cohort. All discovery cohort repertoires had been generated using a single sequencing platform. Class I and class II HLA loci were covered by the typing at four-digit resolution. Typing coverage varied by locus: roughly 620-630 donors for A, B, C, DRB1 and DQB1; roughly 510 for DQA1; over 600 for DPA1; roughly 450 for DPB1. A few DR-DQ haplotypes were handled as single units for association and clustering because linkage in the cohort was strong. Across some 400 genotyped donors of the cohort, an average of approximately 220,000 unique TCR beta nucleotide sequences per donor were sequenced, and 15% to 20% of those sequences were non-productive. The investigation overall reported the following: Because the 87-base-pair reads could not distinguish some IMGT-functional V segments, including TRBV6-2 and TRBV6-3, those segments were excluded. Compared with the roughly 700-donor mean, donors in an Asian-associated ancestry cluster had fewer N-insertions in productive TCRs, according to a later genetic analysis. A later analysis found that HLA-associated TCR beta chains were more clonally expanded and had lower generation probabilities than equally common non-associated chains. Most CMV-associated TCR beta chains appeared to be HLA-restricted in a later analysis, and the HLA associations seemed to be driven largely by CMV exposure. The authors suggested that the approach could potentially be generalized to other disease states and immunological phenotypes. Across donors, most TCR sequences were observed very rarely, whereas some public TCRs were present in many individuals. CMV serostatus was the only immune exposure information available for the cohort. According to a later analysis, parvovirus B19, influenza, CMV and Epstein-Barr virus appeared linked to several top co-occurrence clusters. The earlier analysis of nearly 600 of the donors excluded some 15 rarely observed V segments, including chromosome 9 orphons, because counts were too low. This cohort had only TCR beta chains sequenced, and the lack of alpha or paired-chain data limited which features could be detected. A further reported finding was that TCR beta sequences accurately predicted the HLA-A and HLA-B alleles for most subjects in the first cohort. In a later genetic analysis, a missense DCLRE1C variant was associated with V-gene and J-gene trimming of TCR beta chains, and the association was replicated in an independent cohort. Linkage disequilibrium might explain the correlated functional status among segregating V segments, but an unknown experimental factor could not be excluded. In vitro tests confirmed that three of the cytomegalovirus-associated TCR beta chains recognize cytomegalovirus antigens. In the study, around 160 TCR beta chains were listed as associated with cytomegalovirus. An earlier analysis of approximately 540 of the donors showed that most TCR beta V segments appeared in productive rearrangements either about 90% or about 30% of the time, which broadly matched IMGT annotations. In a later analysis, the rate of TCR association differed among HLA loci, with DRB1 alleles having the most associated TCRs and HLA-C alleles having the fewest. A later analysis associated around 16,000 TCR beta sequences with specific HLA alleles at a false discovery rate of 0.05. Presence/absence analyses assumed roughly uniform sequencing depth across donors, an assumption that may not hold. Because HLA typing was missing for some donors at each locus, association tests included only the typed subset. The classifier was reported to diagnose cytomegalovirus status with high specificity and sensitivity in both the original and validation cohorts. When HLA alleles, especially DR and DQ, strongly co-occurred, TCR associations were difficult to assign to individual alleles. A cluster of highly shared sequence variants was judged likely to represent a technical artifact of the sequencing pipeline.

The germline V gene yields MDHEN for CDR1 and SYDVKM for CDR2. The germline ends are 21 bases apart after V is trimmed by 6 bases and J by 4 bases. From the cysteine up to the phenylalanine, the CDR3 has a length of 16 residues. Just the 48-base CDR3 DNA is kept, in frame starting at base 1. The cohort comprised several hundred healthy bone marrow donors. At the time of sampling, all cohort members were nominally healthy, though unrecorded immune exposures were likely present. The donor tested CMV seronegative, placing the donor among the 350 or so seronegative members of the cohort. Every donor gave a peripheral blood sample, and the peripheral blood mononuclear cells from that sample were used for TCR beta sequencing. The Qiagen DNeasy Blood Extraction Kit was used to extract genomic DNA from the blood cell samples. Library construction relied on the immunoSEQ multiplex PCR assay. The multiplex PCR relied on a mix of 60 forward primers for TCR Vbeta segments and 13 reverse primers for TCR Jbeta segments. The CDR3 region of rearranged TCR beta genes was amplified from genomic DNA with a multiplex PCR assay. The Illumina HiSeq System was used to sequence the amplified TCR beta libraries as 87-base-pair reads. Per the original workflow: Across the 670 or so repertoires, a later analysis counted 60 million to 90 million unique TCR beta chains, roughly 11 million of which were shared by at least two donors. Raw reads were error-corrected and collapsed into unique sequences with a nearest-neighbor algorithm that merged closely related sequences to remove PCR and sequencing errors. V, D and J gene segments were assigned by aligning CDR3 sequences to IMGT reference sequences. For a sequence to be retained, a match of at least six nucleotides was required to both a V gene segment and a J gene segment. A rearrangement was called productive if the CDR3 had no stop codons and remained in frame with V and J, and every other rearrangement was called non-productive. Following IMGT convention, CDR3 was defined as the stretch from the second conserved V-encoded cysteine to the conserved J-encoded phenylalanine. In an earlier analysis of more than 550 of the donors, sequences lacking an unambiguous match to a single V gene segment were excluded. In an earlier analysis of some 590 of the donors, a V segment was called functional when productive rearrangements were above 56.7%, and segregating when the standard deviation between donors exceeded 5%. A statistical classification framework was built for diagnosing cytomegalovirus status from the catalog of TCR beta chain sequences. A later analysis assigned V and J genes by comparing TCR nucleotide sequences with IMGT/GENE-DB human TR gene sequences. Using the TCRdist pipeline, a later analysis assigned CDR3 sequences along with most-parsimonious VDJ recombination scenarios. In a later analysis, each TCR beta chain was defined by its CDR3 amino acid sequence together with its V-gene family, and reads lacking a unique V-gene family were excluded. To address suspected cross-contamination and a sequencing artifact, a later analysis removed approximately 590 highly shared, low-generation-probability nucleotide sequences. For each public chain, a later analysis derived a clonal expansion index from normalized ranks of inferred template counts within each repertoire. A later analysis computed generation probabilities with a VDJ recombination model fitted to out-of-frame rearrangements, and checked the results against IGoR. Hypergeometric tests were used in a later analysis to score TCR-TCR, TCR-HLA and TCR-CMV co-occurrence, with a repertoire-size bias correction applied to the TCR pairs. A later analysis estimated false discovery rates by permuting HLA or CMV assignments 20 times. In a later analysis, co-occurring TCRs were grouped using DBSCAN, and TCRdist sequence similarity was added for clustering within HLA-allele-positive subsets. Co-occurrence clustering excluded repertoires with fewer than 30,000 or more than 120,000 public chains, plus five with anomalous nucleotide sharing. TCRdb mirrors the immuneACCESS table, restricted to in-frame sequences. Some clones are absent from its copies; in checked studies, under half trace to an unresolved V gene, and the reason for the others is unknown. The V and J calls and clone size come from that table; D and trimming were worked out from the DNA. The sample table holds roughly 180,000 clones, of which about three quarters were seen once. 2.5% of the sample is taken by the ten largest.

This TCR was recovered from a female donor in good health and CMV-seronegative. The material sequenced was PBMCs. Rearrangement joined TRBV28 to TRBJ1-1; TRBD1 is possibly the D segment (5 matching bases). CDR3 protein: CASSSPPGVGSTEAFF. The base sequence is TGTGCCAGCAGCTCTCCCCCGGGGGTAGGATCCACTGAAGCTTTCTTT.